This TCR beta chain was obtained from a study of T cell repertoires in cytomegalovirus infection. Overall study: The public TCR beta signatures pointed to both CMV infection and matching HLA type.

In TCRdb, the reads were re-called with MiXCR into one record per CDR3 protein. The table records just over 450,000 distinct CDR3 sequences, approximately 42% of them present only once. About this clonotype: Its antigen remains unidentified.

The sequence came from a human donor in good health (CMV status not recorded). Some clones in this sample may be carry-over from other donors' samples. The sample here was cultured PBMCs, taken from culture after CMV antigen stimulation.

In DNA, the CDR3 is TGTGCCAGCAGCCCCGGACGACAGGGAACCTACGAGCAGTACTTC. This sequence encodes CASSPGRQGTYEQYF. The genes are TRBV7-2 and TRBJ2-7; 7 nucleotides align to TRBD1. Germline assignment: CDR1 SGHTA and CDR2 FQGNSA. The trim removed 5 bases at V and 2 bases at J, leaving 9 bases unmatched. This CDR3 has 15 residues.